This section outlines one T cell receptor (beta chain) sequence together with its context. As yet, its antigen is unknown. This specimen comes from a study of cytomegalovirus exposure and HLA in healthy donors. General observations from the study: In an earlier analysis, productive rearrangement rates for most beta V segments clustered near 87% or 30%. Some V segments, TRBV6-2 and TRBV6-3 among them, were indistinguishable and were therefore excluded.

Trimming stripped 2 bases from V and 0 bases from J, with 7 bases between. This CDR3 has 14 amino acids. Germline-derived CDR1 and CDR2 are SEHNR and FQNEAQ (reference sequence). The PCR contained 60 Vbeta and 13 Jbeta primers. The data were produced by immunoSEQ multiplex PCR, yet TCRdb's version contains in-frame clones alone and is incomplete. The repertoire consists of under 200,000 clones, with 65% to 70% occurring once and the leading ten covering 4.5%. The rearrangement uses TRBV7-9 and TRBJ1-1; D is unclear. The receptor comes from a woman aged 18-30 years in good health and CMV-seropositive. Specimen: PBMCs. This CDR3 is CASSLMSVNTEAFF. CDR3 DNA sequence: TGTGCCAGCAGCTTAATGTCGGTGAACACTGAAGCTTTCTTT.